Presented here are 14 T cell receptor beta chains from one specimen sequenced in a study of blood T cells in healthy people across ages. The use of a sample-barcoded 5' primer and a J-beta primer mix characterized a second PCR of about 7 to 12 cycles. Via MiXCR, TCRdb re-called the 5' RACE reads, giving one row per CDR3 protein. The sample carries about 1,600,000 distinct CDR3 sequences, around two fifths recorded once. The sample taken for sequencing was blood. The receptors stem from a woman between 18 and 29 years old in good health.

The chain links TRBV28 to TRBJ2-7; D might be TRBD1 (5 bases). Germline V gene lookup returns CDR1 MDHEN and CDR2 SYDVKM. V was trimmed by 2 bases and J by 6 bases, leaving 14 bases between them. This CDR3 spans 14 amino acids. In DNA form, the CDR3 reads TGTGCCAGCAGTTTAGGCAGGGTGGTTCGCGAGCAGTACTTC. Translating gives CASSLGRVVREQYF.

This clonotype was seen a few times. The chain employs TRBV6-1 and TRBJ1-6; 7 nucleotides agree with TRBD1. Germline-derived CDR1 and CDR2 are MNHNS and SASEGT. CDR3 size: 14 residues. With 2 bases clipped from V and 10 bases from J, the junction kept 5 bases outside the gene matches. The CDR3 loop reads CASSERGRESPLHF. The DNA for the CDR3 is TGTGCCAGCAGTGAAAGGGGGCGGGAATCACCCCTCCACTTT.

This clonotype showed up just once. V gene TRBV20-1 combines with J gene TRBJ2-5; the match to TRBD2 covers 7 bases. Germline CDR1 is DFQATT and CDR2 is SNEGSKA (reference sequence). V lost 3 bases, J lost 5 bases, and 12 bases stayed unmatched. There are 15 residues in the CDR3. Written as DNA, the CDR3 is TGCAGTGCTAGCAATCTAGCGGATGGAGGGGAGACCCAGTACTTC. Its translation is CSASNLADGGETQYF.

This clonotype was observed a handful of times. The rearrangement uses TRBV29-1 and TRBJ1-2; perhaps TRBD1 as D (5 bases). This CDR3 contains 12 residues. With 0 bases removed from V and 5 bases from J, the gap between germline ends came to 7 bases. CDR1 is SQVTM, CDR2 ANQGSEA, per germline. The CDR3 sequence: CSVEESGYGYTF. CDR3 nucleotide sequence: TGCAGCGTTGAAGAGTCAGGGTATGGCTACACCTTC.

The chain combines TRBV6-5 with TRBJ2-1, with TRBD2 matching 7 bases. V gave up 7 bases and J gave up 8 bases; unmatched junction bases: 11. The germline V gene has CDR1 MNHEY and CDR2 SVGAGI. The CDR3 has 14 residues. DNA of the CDR3: TGTGCCAGCAACGGCGGACTAGGTGTCGATGAGCAGTTCTTC. This translates into CASNGGLGVDEQFF.

This chain links TRBV18 with TRBJ2-7; D remains unclear. This CDR3 is built from 15 residues. The V end was cut by 3 bases, the J end by 0 bases, with 12 bases between. Germline V gene data show CDR1 as KGHSH and CDR2 as LQKENI. CDR3 DNA: TGTGCCAGCTCACCCCGACACCAATCCTCCTACGAGCAGTACTTC. Translated: CASSPRHQSSYEQYF.

This clonotype was detected ten times or more. The genes are TRBV12-3 or TRBV12-4 and TRBJ1-2, with a weak D call TRBD1 (5 bases). V lost 6 bases, J lost 0 bases, and 8 bases lay in between. This CDR3 has 13 residues. The CDR3 DNA is TGTGCCAGCAGCCAGACAGCTAACTATGGCTACACCTTC. Encoded protein: CASSQTANYGYTF.

This clonotype was seen only a few times. This sequence joins TRBV5-1 and TRBJ2-5; D might be TRBD2 (5 bases). This CDR3 spans 14 amino acids. In germline, CDR1 is SGHRS, CDR2 YFSETQ. V dropped 6 bases and J dropped 2 bases, with 14 bases sitting between them. CDR3 in amino acids: CASKAYGGQETQYF. Written as DNA, the CDR3 is TGCGCCAGCAAGGCCTATGGCGGGCAAGAGACCCAGTACTTC.

The V call is TRBV5-1, the J call TRBJ2-1; D is perhaps TRBD1 or TRBD2 (6 bases each). The CDR3 sequence is 17 residues long. Trimming took 3 bases from V and 5 from J, leaving 21 bases between them. Germline CDR1 is SGHRS and CDR2 is YFSETQ. The CDR3 region is CASSSRAGAGKNNEQFF. The CDR3 DNA follows: TGCGCCAGCAGCTCCCGGGCAGGGGCGGGGAAAAACAATGAGCAGTTCTTC.

The chain is built from TRBV9 and TRBJ2-3; TRBD2 is a possible D gene (6 bases). Per the germline V gene, CDR1 is SGDLS and CDR2 is YYNGEE. The V end lost 2 bases, the J end lost 10 bases, and 14 bases lay between the germline ends. This CDR3 contains 13 residues. CDR3 sequence: CASSVYTGTAQYF. CDR3 in DNA: TGTGCCAGCAGCGTGTATACCGGGACTGCGCAGTATTTT.

This clonotype has more than one count but fewer than ten. The CDR3 loop is CASTLGGDVVYF. The CDR3 DNA sequence: TGTGCCAGCACTCTCGGGGGGGACGTGGTGTACTTC. The gene calls are TRBV12-3 or TRBV12-4 and TRBJ2-7; TRBD2 aligns across 8 bases. This CDR3 contains 12 residues. The J segment lost 12 bases and the V segment lost 7 bases, leaving 11 bases of the junction unmatched.

The rearrangement links TRBV20-1 to TRBJ2-5, with D perhaps matching TRBD2 (6 bases). This CDR3 is 15 amino acids long. Germline values: CDR1 DFQATT, CDR2 SNEGSKA (reference sequence). V lost 6 bases and J lost 2, with 19 bases in between. CDR3 residues: CSAPGLSVLQETQYF. CDR3 bases: TGCAGTGCCCCGGGACTCTCGGTCCTTCAAGAGACCCAGTACTTC.

Remarks on this clonotype: A read error is possible here, since a much larger clone lies one base away. This sequence joins TRBV12-3 or TRBV12-4 and TRBJ2-7, with a tentative D call TRBD2 (6 bases). The CDR3 spans 17 residues. Trimming removed 5 bases at V and 7 bases at J, with 27 bases between. In DNA, the CDR3 is TGTGCCAGCAGTCCGATCGGGGGAGCGGGTTCCTACAATGAGCAGTACTTC. Amino acid sequence: CASSPIGGAGSYNEQYF.

The rearrangement links TRBV4-1 to TRBJ2-7; the D is unclear. The V gene's germline CDR1 is MGHRA and CDR2 YSYEKL. The CDR3 consists of 15 residues. V was shortened by 0 bases and J by 3 bases, with 12 bases between the two germline ends. DNA for the CDR3: TGCGCCAGCAGCCAAGATTCATCCAGTCTCTACGAGCAGTACTTC. Protein sequence: CASSQDSSSLYEQYF.